This T cell receptor (beta chain) was profiled in a study of metastatic and nonmetastatic thyroid tumors (dated by TCRdb to between 2020 and 2021). At the level of the whole study: Repertoires were compared across peripheral blood and tumor or nodule tissue samples from malignant and benign thyroid patients.

The protocol used for the library was PCR. Instrument on record: Illumina HiSeq 4000. High-throughput sequencing was used to profile the TCR beta-chain CDR3 region of every patient. Under the source paper's analysis protocol: CDR3 differences across clinicopathological groups were used to build a classifier for discriminating distant-metastatic papillary thyroid cancer patients. To measure repertoire diversity the researchers used the Shannon index, while the Morisita-Horn index served to gauge how similar the tumor and blood repertoires were. TCRdb reanalyzed the raw reads on its own, using fastp at Q25 for trimming and MiXCR for clone calling, and kept in-frame beta chains. The V and J calls follow TCRdb's processing rather than the paper's. For this sample the table gives approximately 20,000 clones, of which roughly 22% were detected only once. Of the sample, more than 9% is held by the ten largest clones.

Before undergoing thyroid surgery, none of the patients had been given any kind of treatment. Using T-cell receptor beta sequencing, the researchers looked back retrospectively at clinical samples from patients, gathered between about 2011 and 2019. Note on this clone: Its antigen specificity is not known. No much larger clone exists at a distance of one base, and base qualities are not known.

The CDR3 holds 16 amino acids from the cysteine to the phenylalanine. Only CDR3 DNA is held: 48 bases, read in frame from base 1. CDR1 SGHRS and CDR2 YFSETQ are derived from the germline V gene. Compared with germline, V lacks 0 bases and J lacks 4 bases; bases without a gene match: 5. Overall study outcomes, separate from this receptor: In both blood and tumor samples, TCR beta diversity was reported to be significantly higher in malignant tumors than in benign nodules.

This sequence originates from a male donor with papillary thyroid cancer or a benign thyroid nodule (not recorded which). Some clones in this sample may be carry-over from other donors' samples. The sequenced material came from tumor tissue. Recombination linked TRBV5-1 to TRBJ2-3, with 10 bases aligning to TRBD2. The CDR3 reads CASSLASGSGSDTQYF. The DNA sequence is given as TGCGCCAGCAGCTTGGCTAGCGGGAGTGGGTCAGATACGCAGTATTTT.